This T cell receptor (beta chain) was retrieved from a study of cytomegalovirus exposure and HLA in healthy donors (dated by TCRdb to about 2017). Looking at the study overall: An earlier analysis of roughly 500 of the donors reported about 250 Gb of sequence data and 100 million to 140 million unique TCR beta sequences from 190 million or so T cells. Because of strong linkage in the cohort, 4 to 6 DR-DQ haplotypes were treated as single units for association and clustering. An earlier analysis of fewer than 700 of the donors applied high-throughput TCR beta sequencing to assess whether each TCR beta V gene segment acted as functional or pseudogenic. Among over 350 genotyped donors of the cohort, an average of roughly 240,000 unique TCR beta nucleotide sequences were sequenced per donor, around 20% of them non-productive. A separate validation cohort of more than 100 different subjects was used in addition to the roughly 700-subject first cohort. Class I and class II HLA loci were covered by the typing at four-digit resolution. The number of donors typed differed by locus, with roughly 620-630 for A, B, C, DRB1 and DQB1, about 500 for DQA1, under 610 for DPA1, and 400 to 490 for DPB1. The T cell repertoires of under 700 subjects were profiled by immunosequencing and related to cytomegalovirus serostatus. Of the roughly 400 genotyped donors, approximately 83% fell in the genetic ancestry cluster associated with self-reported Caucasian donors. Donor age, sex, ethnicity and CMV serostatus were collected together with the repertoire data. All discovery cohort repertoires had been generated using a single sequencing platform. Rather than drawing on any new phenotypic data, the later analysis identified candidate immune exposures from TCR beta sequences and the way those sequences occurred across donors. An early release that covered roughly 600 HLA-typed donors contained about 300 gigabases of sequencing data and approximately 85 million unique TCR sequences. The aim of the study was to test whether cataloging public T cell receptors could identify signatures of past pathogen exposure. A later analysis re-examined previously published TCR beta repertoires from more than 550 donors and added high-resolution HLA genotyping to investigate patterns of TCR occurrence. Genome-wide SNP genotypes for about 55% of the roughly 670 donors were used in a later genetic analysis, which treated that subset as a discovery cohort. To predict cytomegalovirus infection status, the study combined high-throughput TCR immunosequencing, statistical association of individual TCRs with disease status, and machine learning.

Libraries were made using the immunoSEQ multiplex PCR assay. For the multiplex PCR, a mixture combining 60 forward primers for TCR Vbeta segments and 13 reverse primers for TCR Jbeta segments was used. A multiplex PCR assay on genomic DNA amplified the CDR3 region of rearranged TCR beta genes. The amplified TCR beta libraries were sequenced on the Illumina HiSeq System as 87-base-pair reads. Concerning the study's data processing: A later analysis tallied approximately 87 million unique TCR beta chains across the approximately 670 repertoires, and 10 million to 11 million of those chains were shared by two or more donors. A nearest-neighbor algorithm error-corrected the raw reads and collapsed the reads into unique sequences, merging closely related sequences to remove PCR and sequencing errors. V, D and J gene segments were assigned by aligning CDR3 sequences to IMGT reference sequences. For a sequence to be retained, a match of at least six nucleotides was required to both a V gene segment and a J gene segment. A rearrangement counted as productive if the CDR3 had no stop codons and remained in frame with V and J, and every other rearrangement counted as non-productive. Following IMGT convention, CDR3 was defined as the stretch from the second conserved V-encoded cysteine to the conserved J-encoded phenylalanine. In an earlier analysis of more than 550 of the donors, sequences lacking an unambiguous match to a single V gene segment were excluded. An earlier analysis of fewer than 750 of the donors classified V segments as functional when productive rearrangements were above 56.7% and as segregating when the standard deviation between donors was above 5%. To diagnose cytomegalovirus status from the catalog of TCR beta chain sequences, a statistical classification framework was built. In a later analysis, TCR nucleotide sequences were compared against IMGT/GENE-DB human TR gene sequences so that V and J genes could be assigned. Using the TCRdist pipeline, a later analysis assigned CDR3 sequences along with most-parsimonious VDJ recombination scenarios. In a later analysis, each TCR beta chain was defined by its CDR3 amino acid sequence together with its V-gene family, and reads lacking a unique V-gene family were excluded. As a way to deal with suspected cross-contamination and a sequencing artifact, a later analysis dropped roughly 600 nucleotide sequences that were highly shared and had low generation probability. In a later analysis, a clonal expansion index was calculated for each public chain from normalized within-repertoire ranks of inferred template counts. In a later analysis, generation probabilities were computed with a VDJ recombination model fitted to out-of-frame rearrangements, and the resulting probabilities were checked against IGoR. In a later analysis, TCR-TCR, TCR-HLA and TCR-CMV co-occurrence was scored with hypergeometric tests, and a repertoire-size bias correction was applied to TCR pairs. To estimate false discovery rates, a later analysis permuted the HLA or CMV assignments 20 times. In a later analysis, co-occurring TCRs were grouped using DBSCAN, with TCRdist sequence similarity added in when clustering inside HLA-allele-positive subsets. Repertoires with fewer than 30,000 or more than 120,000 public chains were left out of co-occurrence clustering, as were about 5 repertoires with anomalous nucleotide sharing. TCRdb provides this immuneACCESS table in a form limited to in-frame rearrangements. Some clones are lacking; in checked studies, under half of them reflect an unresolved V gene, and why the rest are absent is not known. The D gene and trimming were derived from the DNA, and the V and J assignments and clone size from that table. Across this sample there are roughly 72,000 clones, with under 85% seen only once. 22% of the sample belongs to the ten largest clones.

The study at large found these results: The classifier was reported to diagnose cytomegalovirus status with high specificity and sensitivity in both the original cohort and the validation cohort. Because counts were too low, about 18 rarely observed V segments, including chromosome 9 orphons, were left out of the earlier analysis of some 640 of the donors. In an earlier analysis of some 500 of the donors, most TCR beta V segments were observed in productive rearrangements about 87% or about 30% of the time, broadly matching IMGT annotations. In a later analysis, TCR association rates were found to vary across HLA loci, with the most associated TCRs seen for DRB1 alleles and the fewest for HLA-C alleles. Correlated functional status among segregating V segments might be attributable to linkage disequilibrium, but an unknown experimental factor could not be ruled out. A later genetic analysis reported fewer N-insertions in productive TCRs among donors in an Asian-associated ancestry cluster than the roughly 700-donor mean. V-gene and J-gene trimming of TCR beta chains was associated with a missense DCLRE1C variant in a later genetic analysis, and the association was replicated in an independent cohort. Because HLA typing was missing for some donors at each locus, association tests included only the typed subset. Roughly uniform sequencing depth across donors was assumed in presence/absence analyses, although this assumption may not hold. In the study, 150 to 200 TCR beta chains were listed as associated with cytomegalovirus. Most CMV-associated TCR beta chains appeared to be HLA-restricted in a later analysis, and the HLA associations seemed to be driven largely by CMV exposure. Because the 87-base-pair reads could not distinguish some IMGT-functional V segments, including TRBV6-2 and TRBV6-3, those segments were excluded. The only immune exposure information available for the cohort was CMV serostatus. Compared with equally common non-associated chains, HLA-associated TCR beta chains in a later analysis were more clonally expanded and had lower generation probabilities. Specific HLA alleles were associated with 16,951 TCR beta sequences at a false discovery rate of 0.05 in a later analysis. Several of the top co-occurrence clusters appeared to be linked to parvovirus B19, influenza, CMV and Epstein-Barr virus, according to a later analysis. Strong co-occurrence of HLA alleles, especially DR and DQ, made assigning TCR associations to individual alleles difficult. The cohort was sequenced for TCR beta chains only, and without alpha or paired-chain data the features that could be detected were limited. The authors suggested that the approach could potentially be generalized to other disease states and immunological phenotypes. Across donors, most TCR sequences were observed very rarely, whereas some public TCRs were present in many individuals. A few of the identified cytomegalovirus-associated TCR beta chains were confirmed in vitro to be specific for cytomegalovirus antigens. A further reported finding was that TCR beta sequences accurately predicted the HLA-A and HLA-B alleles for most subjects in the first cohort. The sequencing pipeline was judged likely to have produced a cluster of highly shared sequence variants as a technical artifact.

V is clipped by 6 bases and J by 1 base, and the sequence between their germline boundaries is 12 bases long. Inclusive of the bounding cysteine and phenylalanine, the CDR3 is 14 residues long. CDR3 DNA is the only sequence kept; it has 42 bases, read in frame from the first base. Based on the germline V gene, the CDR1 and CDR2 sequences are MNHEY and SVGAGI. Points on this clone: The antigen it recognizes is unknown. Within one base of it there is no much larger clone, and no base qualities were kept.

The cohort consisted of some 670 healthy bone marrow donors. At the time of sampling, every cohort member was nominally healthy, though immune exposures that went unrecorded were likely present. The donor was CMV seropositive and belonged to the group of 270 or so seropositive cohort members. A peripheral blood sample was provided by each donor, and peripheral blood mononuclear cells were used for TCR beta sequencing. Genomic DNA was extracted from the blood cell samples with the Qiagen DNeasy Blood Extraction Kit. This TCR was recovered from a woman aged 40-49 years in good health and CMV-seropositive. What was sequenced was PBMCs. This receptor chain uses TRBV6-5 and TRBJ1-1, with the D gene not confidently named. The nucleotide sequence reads TGTGCCAGCAGCCCAGGTCGTGGGAACACTGAAGCTTTCTTT. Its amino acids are CASSPGRGNTEAFF.